Given below is one TCR beta chain in context. Its antigen is still unknown. No per-base quality is available; no much larger clone lies one base away. These data originate in a study of OX40 agonist ivuxolimab in advanced cancers. General notes on the study: Ivuxolimab, which targeted the costimulatory receptor OX40 (CD134), was an agonistic, fully human IgG2 monoclonal antibody. Intravenous ivuxolimab was administered to patients every 2 weeks at six dose levels: 0.01, 0.1, 0.3, 1.5, 3 and 10 mg/kg. Of the approximately 50 dose-escalation patients, hepatocellular carcinoma was present in some 19, melanoma in roughly 15, renal cell carcinoma in 9 and head and neck cancer in 9. In the dose-escalation cohort, around four fifths of patients were male, and the mean age was approximately 60 years, with a range of about 23 to 90. Patients were allowed to have had prior anti-PD-1, anti-PD-L1 or anti-CTLA-4 therapy, and 30% to 50% of the dose-escalation patients had previously received checkpoint inhibitors. Partial responses occurred in three dose-escalation patients, of whom one had hepatocellular carcinoma and two had cutaneous melanoma. The point of sequencing TCRbeta in the periphery was to test whether ivuxolimab changed TCR sequence diversity and drove clonal T-cell expansion. The paper covers the monotherapy dose-escalation part of the phase I ivuxolimab trial, which included N of about 50 patients. General findings and caveats noted by the study authors: Low levels of normalized T-cell clonal expansion were also seen in some nonresponding patients. Antigen specificity was not determined for the clonally expanded peripheral T cells. At doses from 0.1 to 3.0 mg/kg, clonal expansion was seen in both CD4+ and CD8+ blood T cells between baseline and week 6. After ivuxolimab, expanded clones were on average more numerous among CD8+ T cells than among CD4+ T cells. In partial responders in the 0.1-3.0 mg/kg groups, normalized peripheral clonal expansion was found to be among the lowest, especially among CD8+ T cells.

Patients with a history of autoimmune disease or receiving systemic immunosuppression were excluded from the trial. In every dose cohort, peripheral blood was drawn for TCR sequencing at baseline, cycle 4 day 1, and cycle 7 day 1. The samples were drawn from a first-in-human, open-label, multicenter phase I dose-escalation trial of ivuxolimab. The trial enrolled adults with locally advanced or metastatic head and neck squamous cell, hepatocellular, melanoma or renal cell carcinoma. Before TCR sequencing, CD4+ T cells and CD8+ T cells were sorted from peripheral blood as separate populations. Reading the germline V gene gives CDR1 SGHAT and CDR2 FQNNGV. Reading from cysteine to phenylalanine, the CDR3 counts 16 amino acids. Only the CDR3 portion is preserved as DNA: 48 bases, with reading frame beginning at the first base. At the junction V is shortened by 1 base and J by 2 bases; bases outside the gene matches: 6.

For sequencing of the TCRbeta CDR3 region, genomic DNA was extracted from the sorted cells. The immunoSEQ Assay was used to sequence the TCRbeta CDR3 regions. What TCRdb holds here is the immuneACCESS table cut down to in-frame rearrangements. Part of the clones is not present; checked against another copy, under half of the missing clones reflect an unresolved V gene, and the others are unexplained. The sample includes more than 50,000 clones, with around 84% observed a single time. The leading ten clones occupy approximately 4.3% of the sample. The source material was CD4+ or CD8+ T cells sorted from blood, sampled in a trial of the OX40 agonist ivuxolimab. The receptor was isolated from an adult with an advanced solid tumor such as melanoma, head and neck, liver or kidney cancer. The V gene is TRBV11-2 and the J gene is TRBJ2-7; 9 bases in the middle match TRBD1. In nucleotide form, the sequence is TGTGCCAGCAGCTTAGGGGTCGGGACAGGGACCTACGAGCAGTACTTC. Its amino acids are CASSLGVGTGTYEQYF.